The T cell receptor beta chain under discussion was sequenced for a study of cytomegalovirus exposure and HLA in healthy donors. The PCR employed 60 Vbeta primers together with 13 Jbeta primers. The repertoire was sequenced with immunoSEQ multiplex PCR; TCRdb's copy has only in-frame clones and lacks some. Of about 130,000 clones listed, 70% to 85% were seen once; the top ten hold around 3%. CDR3 length equals 18 residues. The germline gives CDR1 MDHEN, CDR2 SYDVKM. V shed 3 bases, J shed 7 bases, and the junction held 17 bases outside the gene matches. This chain uses TRBV28 with TRBJ2-1; 8 bases match TRBD2. This sequence was found in a boy younger than 10 in good health and CMV-seronegative. What was sequenced was PBMCs. The CDR3 is CASSFYPVSGGPGNEQFF. In DNA, the CDR3 is TGTGCCAGCAGTTTTTATCCGGTGTCGGGAGGGCCAGGGAATGAGCAGTTCTTC. Based on the CDR3 plus reference TRBV28 and TRBJ2-1, the full variable domain is DVKVTQSSRYLVKRTGEKVFLECVQDMDHENMFWYRQDPGLGLRLIYFSYDVKMKEKGDIPEGYSVSREKKERFSLILESASTNQTSMYLCASSFYPVSGGPGNEQFFGPGTRLTVL.